This T cell receptor beta chain is drawn from a study of T cell responses to AZD1222 COVID-19 vaccine. To note about this clone: The target antigen is unknown.

General study findings and limits: None of the repertoires were sampled until the peak T cell response had passed. Unmutated variant regions are reportedly the target of nearly half of TCRs that are spike-specific.

V was clipped by 4 bases and J by 3 bases; unmatched bases: 11. The CDR3 spans 16 residues. Germline CDR1 ENHRY, CDR2 SYGVKD. Clones were sequenced by immunoSEQ multiplex PCR, and TCRdb holds only the in-frame ones, with some missing. The sample holds roughly 140,000 clones, 90% seen once. The sequencing here drew on peripheral blood, taken on day 0 of AZD1222 vaccination. The receptor was isolated from an adult in good health. V and J are TRBV10-3 and TRBJ1-2; TRBD1 agrees at 7 bases. The CDR3 is CAISGAGGVDDYGYTF. The CDR3 nucleotides are TGTGCCATCAGTGGGGCAGGGGGAGTAGATGACTATGGCTACACCTTC.